This TCR beta chain appears in the sequencing data of a study of T cells in narcolepsy. A single count supports this clone. Its cognate antigen is unknown. The CDR3 has 12 amino acids. Germline loops: CDR1 SQVTM, CDR2 ANQGSEA. The germline V and J ends were trimmed by 5 bases and 6 bases, with 10 bases remaining between them. Method: immunoSEQ multiplex PCR; TCRdb's copy keeps in-frame clones and lacks some. Counted here are about 25,000 clones, 84% occurring once; the ten biggest clones make up approximately 1.2%. General study points: Healthy controls reportedly lacked the autoreactive clonotypes serially found in patients' blood. Same-patient CSF and blood CD4+ T cell clonotypes included HCRT-specific and TRIB2-specific autoreactive ones.

The V and J genes are TRBV29-1 and TRBJ2-2; D call uncertain. The clonotype was recovered from a human donor with narcolepsy. The sequenced sample consisted of CD45RA- memory CD4+ T cells from PBMCs. The CDR3 DNA reads TGCAGCGTTTCTTCTGGGCCCGGGGAGCTGTTTTTT. Protein product: CSVSSGPGELFF.